A selection of T cell receptor beta chains follows, all from one sample in a study of T cell responses to AZD1222 COVID-19 vaccine. The repertoire was sequenced with immunoSEQ multiplex PCR; TCRdb's copy has only in-frame clones and lacks some. Among some 65,000 clones, around 74% were seen once, and the ten largest hold roughly 25%. The sample was peripheral blood, taken on day 0 of MenACWY control vaccination. The receptors originated from an adult in good health. The CDR3 runs from the conserved cysteine through the conserved F or W. D genes are given only for firm matches. A row's size may be missing; if present it is once, few, many or a size class.

CASSRNLNYGYTF | TGTGCCAGCAGTCGGAACCTTAACTATGGCTACACCTTC | TRBJ1-2 | NA | TRBV12-3/TRBV12-4 | NA
CASETDSLTGELFF | TGCGCCAGCGAGACAGATTCCTTGACCGGGGAGCTGTTTTTT | TRBJ2-2 | NA | TRBV5-1 | NA
CASNRDGNTEAFF | TGCGCCAGCAACCGGGACGGAAACACTGAAGCTTTCTTT | TRBJ1-1 | NA | TRBV5-1 | NA
CASSYSTGGFGELFF | TGTGCCAGCAGTTACTCGACCGGGGGTTTCGGGGAGCTGTTTTTT | TRBJ2-2 | NA | TRBV6-2/TRBV6-3 | NA
CASSLNRDRVKLTNSGNTIYF | TGTGCCAGCAGCTTAAATAGGGACAGGGTAAAACTAACGAACTCTGGAAACACCATATATTTT | TRBJ1-3 | once | TRBV7-3 | TRBD1
CASSLDIREAFF | TGTGCCAGCAGCTTAGATATTAGGGAAGCTTTCTTT | TRBJ1-1 | NA | TRBV11-2 | NA
CASSLNGGNTEAFF | TGTGCCAGCAGCTTAAATGGGGGAAACACTGAAGCTTTCTTT | TRBJ1-1 | NA | TRBV7-3 | NA
CASSPSAPGLAINNEQFF | TGTGCCAGCTCACCATCGGCTCCGGGACTAGCGATAAACAATGAGCAGTTCTTC | TRBJ2-1 | NA | TRBV18 | TRBD2
CASSVLTGVEGGYTF | TGTGCCAGCAGCGTTTTAACCGGGGTCGAAGGCGGCTACACCTTC | TRBJ1-2 | NA | TRBV11-2 | NA
CASSSIQGLGGYSPLHF | TGTGCCAGCAGTTCGATACAGGGATTAGGGGGGTATTCACCCCTCCACTTT | TRBJ1-6 | NA | TRBV28 | NA
CASSFDGETQYF | TGTGCCAGCAGCTTTGACGGGGAGACCCAGTACTTC | TRBJ2-5 | NA | TRBV7-9 | NA
CASSLTPRGADYGYTF | TGTGCCAGCAGCTTGACCCCTCGGGGCGCGGACTATGGCTACACCTTC | TRBJ1-2 | NA | TRBV5-6 | NA
CASSRPSAFTAGPQHF | TGTGCCAGTAGTCGGCCCTCCGCTTTTACAGCTGGGCCCCAGCATTTT | TRBJ1-5 | NA | TRBV19 | NA
CASSSAGTGDNSPLHF | TGTGCCAGCAGTTCTGCGGGGACAGGGGATAATTCACCCCTCCACTTT | TRBJ1-6 | NA | TRBV28 | TRBD1
CASSLDRSVQQQYF | TGTGCCAGCAGTTTGGACAGATCGGTGCAGCAGCAGTACTTC | TRBJ2-7 | NA | TRBV11-1 | NA
CASSLSEGGELFF | TGTGCCAGCTCGCTTTCCGAAGGCGGGGAGCTGTTTTTT | TRBJ2-2 | NA | TRBV18 | NA
CASSERGAGDTQYF | TGTGCCAGCAGTGAACGCGGGGCCGGCGATACGCAGTATTTT | TRBJ2-3 | NA | TRBV2 | NA